This TCR beta chain was captured by sequencing in a study of radiation and T cells in renal cell carcinoma. V lost 8 bases and J lost 4, with 11 bases in between. Germline CDR1 MNHNS, CDR2 SASEGT. The CDR3 has 13 residues. Data came from immunoSEQ multiplex PCR; TCRdb stores just in-frame clones and leaves some out. Here the sample spans around 22,000 clones, 58% being singletons. Treatment here: treatment-naive control, cytoreductive nephrectomy. Sample: tumor tissue, taken from a patient whose treatment was nephrectomy without radiotherapy. The genes are TRBV6-1 and TRBJ2-2, with no clear D. The TCR comes from a man aged 35 to 55 with renal cell carcinoma. In DNA, the CDR3 is TGTGCCAGCGACCGGTGGGGCACCGGGGAGCTGTTTTTT. Residues: CASDRWGTGELFF.